Shown below are 11 T cell receptor beta chains from a single sample sequenced in a study of blood T cell repertoires in COVID-19. Clones were read by immunoSEQ multiplex PCR, and TCRdb kept only the in-frame ones, dropping some. This table holds approximately 130,000 clones, approximately 89% found once. What was sequenced was peripheral blood. The source of these receptors is a human donor in a cohort sampled during active COVID-19.

The chain couples TRBV15 to TRBJ2-4; 8 nucleotides line up with TRBD1. Per the germline V gene, CDR1 is LNHNV and CDR2 is YYDKDF (reference sequence). There are 13 residues in the CDR3. The trim removed 4 bases at V and 8 bases at J, leaving 4 bases unmatched. The CDR3 loop is CATSTTGADIQYF. In DNA form, the CDR3 reads TGTGCCACCAGCACGACAGGGGCGGACATTCAGTACTTC.

This chain uses TRBV11-2 with TRBJ1-1; D ambiguous. V lost 1 base to trimming and J lost 6 bases, with 6 bases between them. Germline assignment: CDR1 SGHAT and CDR2 FQNNGV. This CDR3 has 12 residues. The CDR3: CASSLGSAEAFF. The CDR3 DNA sequence: TGTGCCAGCAGCTTAGGCAGTGCTGAAGCTTTCTTT.

The V gene is TRBV9, the J gene TRBJ2-1, with 14 bases fitting TRBD2. V shed 3 bases and J 8 bases; nucleotides not matched to a gene: 1. CDR1 and CDR2 from the germline V gene are SGDLS and YYNGEE. This CDR3 has 14 residues. CDR3 amino acids: CASSATSGRDEQFF. CDR3 DNA: TGTGCCAGCAGCGCGACTAGCGGGAGGGATGAGCAGTTCTTC.

The chain employs TRBV6-5 and TRBJ2-7, with a tentative D call TRBD1 (5 bases). The CDR3 sequence is 13 residues long. V was trimmed by 10 bases and J by 1 base, leaving 14 bases between them. Germline assignment: CDR1 MNHEY and CDR2 SVGAGI. CDR3 coding DNA: TGTGCCATCGCCTCAGGGCGTTCCTACGAGCAGTACTTC. As protein: CAIASGRSYEQYF.

The V gene is TRBV12-3 or TRBV12-4, the J gene TRBJ2-2, with a tentative D call TRBD1 (6 bases). The V gene lost 8 bases and the J gene lost 1 base, with 8 bases spanning the gap. The CDR3 spans 13 residues. The CDR3 region has the DNA TGTGCCAGCGGGGGCTGGAACACCGGGGAGCTGTTTTTT. Translated, it gives CASGGWNTGELFF.

V and J are TRBV6-5 and TRBJ1-2; 9 bases match TRBD1. CDR3 length: 14 amino acids. The germline gives CDR1 MNHEY, CDR2 SVGAGI. J gave up 1 base and V 10 bases, and 7 bases lay outside the gene matches. The CDR3 sequence: CATEQGANNYGYTF. The CDR3 DNA is TGTGCCACAGAACAGGGGGCGAATAACTATGGCTACACCTTC.

V usage is TRBV7-2 and J usage is TRBJ2-3; TRBD2 matches at 7 bases. V shed 7 bases, J shed 3 bases, and the junction held 13 bases outside the gene matches. The CDR3 sequence is 16 residues long. Looked up from germline, CDR1 is SGHTA and CDR2 is FQGNSA. The CDR3 DNA sequence: TGTGCCAGCACCCTACGGGGGGAGTCCGCGACAGATACGCAGTATTTT. Encoded protein: CASTLRGESATDTQYF.

The V gene is TRBV25-1, the J gene TRBJ1-1, with D unclear. The CDR3 contains 17 residues. Germline CDR1 is MGHDK and CDR2 is SYGVNS. Trimming removed 3 bases from V and 0 bases from J, with 17 bases in between. CDR3 residues: CASSDGVPDHMNTEAFF. DNA of the CDR3: TGTGCCAGCAGTGACGGGGTCCCGGATCATATGAACACTGAAGCTTTCTTT.

The chain couples TRBV6-5 to TRBJ2-3, with 14 bases aligning to TRBD2. The CDR3 extends over 16 amino acids. Germline loops: CDR1 MNHEY, CDR2 SVGAGI. The trim removed 0 bases at V and 6 bases at J, leaving 2 bases unmatched. This CDR3 reads CASSYSGLAGADTQYF. CDR3 DNA sequence: TGTGCCAGCAGTTACTCGGGACTAGCGGGGGCCGATACGCAGTATTTT.

The chain uses TRBV21-1 and TRBJ1-6; the listed D gene, TRBD1, was not tested against the DNA. TRBV21-1 corresponds to a pseudogene. The length of the CDR3 is 15 residues. Here the CDR3 reads CARLQGISYNSPLHF. CDR3 DNA: TGTGCCAGACTACAGGGTATTTCCTATAATTCACCCCTCCACTTT.

This chain links TRBV4-3 with TRBJ1-2; D unclear. Trimming shortened V by 1 base and J by 7 bases, and 16 bases separated the two germline ends. Germline V gives CDR1 LGHNA, CDR2 YSLEER. The CDR3 consists of 15 residues. The CDR3 spells CASSQVQSGLGGYTF. The DNA of the CDR3 is TGCGCCAGCAGCCAAGTTCAAAGCGGGCTTGGTGGCTACACCTTC.